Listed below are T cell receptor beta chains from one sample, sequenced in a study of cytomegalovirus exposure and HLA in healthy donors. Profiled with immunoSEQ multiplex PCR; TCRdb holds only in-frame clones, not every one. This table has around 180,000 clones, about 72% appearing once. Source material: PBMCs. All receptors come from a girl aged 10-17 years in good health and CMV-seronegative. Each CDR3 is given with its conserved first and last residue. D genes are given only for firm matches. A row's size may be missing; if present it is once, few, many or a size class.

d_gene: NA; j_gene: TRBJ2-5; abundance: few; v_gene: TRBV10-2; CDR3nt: TGCGCCAGCAGTCAAGCGGCGGAGGGGACCCAGTACTTC; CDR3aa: CASSQAAEGTQYF
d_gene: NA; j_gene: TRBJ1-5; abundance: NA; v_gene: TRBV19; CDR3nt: TGTGCCAGTAGTATAGTTCTAGGCCAGCCCCAGCATTTT; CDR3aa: CASSIVLGQPQHF
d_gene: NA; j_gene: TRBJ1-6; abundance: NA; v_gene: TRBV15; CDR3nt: TGTGCCACCAGCAGAGATTGGTCAGGGGTAGGCGATTCACCCCTCCACTTT; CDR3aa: CATSRDWSGVGDSPLHF
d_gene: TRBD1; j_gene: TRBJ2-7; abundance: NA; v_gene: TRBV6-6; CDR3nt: TGTGCCAGTTCAACAGGGGGCGCTTCCGAGCAGTACTTC; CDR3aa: CASSTGGASEQYF
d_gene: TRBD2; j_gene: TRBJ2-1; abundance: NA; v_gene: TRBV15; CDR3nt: TGTGCCACCAGCATCATCCACCGGGGGGTCAATGAGCAGTTCTTC; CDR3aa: CATSIIHRGVNEQFF
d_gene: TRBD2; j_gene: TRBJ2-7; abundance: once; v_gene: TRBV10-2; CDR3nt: TGCGCCAGCTTGGACGGAGCGGGGGCTCTGGGTGAGCAGTACTTC; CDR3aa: CASLDGAGALGEQYF
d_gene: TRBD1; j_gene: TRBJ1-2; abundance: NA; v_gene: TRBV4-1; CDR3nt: TGCGCCAGCAGCCAAGCCAGACAGGGGCCGTTATATGGCTACACCTTC; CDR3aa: CASSQARQGPLYGYTF
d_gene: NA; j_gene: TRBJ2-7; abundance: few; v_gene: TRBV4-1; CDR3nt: TGCGCCAGCAGCCACGGACAGCAATACGAGCAGTACTTC; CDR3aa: CASSHGQQYEQYF
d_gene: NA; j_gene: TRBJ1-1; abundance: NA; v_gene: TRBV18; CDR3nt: TGTGCCAGCTCCCCGGACAGAAGGTCCATGAACACTGAAGCTTTCTTT; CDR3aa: CASSPDRRSMNTEAFF
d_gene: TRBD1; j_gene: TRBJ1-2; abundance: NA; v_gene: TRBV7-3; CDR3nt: TGTGCCAGCAGCTCTTCGACAGGGGATGGCTACACCTTC; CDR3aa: CASSSSTGDGYTF